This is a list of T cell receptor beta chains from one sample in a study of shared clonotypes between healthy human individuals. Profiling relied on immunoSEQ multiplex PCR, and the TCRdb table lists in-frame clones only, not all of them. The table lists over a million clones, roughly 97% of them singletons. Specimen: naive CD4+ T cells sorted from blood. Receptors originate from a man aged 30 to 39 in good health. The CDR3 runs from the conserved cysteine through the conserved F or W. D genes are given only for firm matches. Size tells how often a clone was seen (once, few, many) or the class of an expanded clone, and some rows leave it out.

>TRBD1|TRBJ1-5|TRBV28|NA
TGTGCCAGCAGTTCCTGGACAGGGAACCCTAATCAGCCCCAGCATTTT
CASSSWTGNPNQPQHF
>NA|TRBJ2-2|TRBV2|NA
TGTGCCAGCAGACGCGACAGGGCGGGAGCCGGGGAGCTGTTTTTT
CASRRDRAGAGELFF
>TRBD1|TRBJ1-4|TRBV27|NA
TGTGCCAGCAGCTTCCGTGTGGGCAGGGACAGCCCTAATGAAAAACTGTTTTTT
CASSFRVGRDSPNEKLFF
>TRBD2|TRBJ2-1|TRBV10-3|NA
TGTGCCATCAGTGAGGCTCTAGCGGGAGGGTACAATGAGCAGTTCTTC
CAISEALAGGYNEQFF
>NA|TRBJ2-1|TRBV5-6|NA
TGTGCCAGCAGCCTGACCAATGAGCAGTTCTTC
CASSLTNEQFF
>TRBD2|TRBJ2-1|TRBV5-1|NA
TGCGCCAGCAGCTCGACTAGCGAAAGTTACAATGAGCAGTTCTTC
CASSSTSESYNEQFF
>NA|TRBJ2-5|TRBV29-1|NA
TGCAGCGTAGGGCGATCAGAAGAGGGGGAGACCCAGTACTTC
CSVGRSEEGETQYF
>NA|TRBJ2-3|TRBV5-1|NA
TGCGCCAGCAGCCGGGACCAAAGCACAGATACGCAGTATTTT
CASSRDQSTDTQYF
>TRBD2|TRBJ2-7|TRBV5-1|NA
TGCGCCAGCAGCATCCGGACTAGCGGGAGTCAGTCCTACGAGCAGTACTTC
CASSIRTSGSQSYEQYF
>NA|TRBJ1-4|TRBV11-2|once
TGTGCCAGCAGCTTAGAGGGGTTGGTCGGCCAACCCACCAGAAATGAAAAACTGTTTTTT
CASSLEGLVGQPTRNEKLFF
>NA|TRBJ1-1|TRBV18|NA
TGTGCCAGCTCAAACCCCACCGCTGAAGCTTTCTTT
CASSNPTAEAFF
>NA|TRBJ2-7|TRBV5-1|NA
TGCGCCAGCAGCCCCCGGGGGGGACAGGGAGGCTTCTACGAGCAGTACTTC
CASSPRGGQGGFYEQYF
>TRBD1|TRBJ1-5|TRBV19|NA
TGTGCCAGTACTCAGGGGGCTTCACGGAATCAGCCCCAGCATTTT
CASTQGASRNQPQHF
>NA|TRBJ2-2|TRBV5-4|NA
TGTGCCAGCAGACCCGGTGGGGCGACCGGGGAGCTGTTTTTT
CASRPGGATGELFF
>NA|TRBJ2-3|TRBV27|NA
TGTGCCAGCAGTTTATCCAAACTGCTAGCGACCACTTTCACAGATACGCAGTATTTT
CASSLSKLLATTFTDTQYF
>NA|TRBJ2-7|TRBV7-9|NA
TGTGCCAGCTCTTCCCAAGGTCGGGCCCTTGACGCCTACGAGCAGTACTTC
CASSSQGRALDAYEQYF
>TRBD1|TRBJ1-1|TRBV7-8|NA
TGTGCCAGCAGCTTAAGAACCGGACAGGGCGGCACTGAAGCTTTCTTT
CASSLRTGQGGTEAFF
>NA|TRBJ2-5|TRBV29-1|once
TGCAGCGTTGACAGGTCAAAGACCCAGTACTTC
CSVDRSKTQYF
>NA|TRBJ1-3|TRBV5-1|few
TGCGCCAGCAGCTTGGGTACAGATGGAAACACCATATATTTT
CASSLGTDGNTIYF
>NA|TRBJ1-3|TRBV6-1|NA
TGTGCCAGCAGAGCACTAGGATCCGGAAACACCATATATTTT
CASRALGSGNTIYF
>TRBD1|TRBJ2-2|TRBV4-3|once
TGCGCCAGCAGCCACGGGACAGGGGCCCGCACCGGGGAGCTGTTTTTT
CASSHGTGARTGELFF
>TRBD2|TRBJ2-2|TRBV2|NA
TGTGCCAGCATTAGCGGGGGGTTCACCGGGGAGCTGTTTTTT
CASISGGFTGELFF
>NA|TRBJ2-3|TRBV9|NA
TGTGCCAGCAGCGTAGTATGGGATAGCTCAGATACGCAGTATTTT
CASSVVWDSSDTQYF
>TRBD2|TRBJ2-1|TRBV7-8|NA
TGTGCCAGCAGCTTAGCGAGGGCGGGAGGGTCCAATGAGCAGTTCTTC
CASSLARAGGSNEQFF
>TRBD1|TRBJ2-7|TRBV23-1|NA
TGCGCCAGCAGTCAATCTGGGACAGGGGTGATCGAGCAGTACTTC
CASSQSGTGVIEQYF
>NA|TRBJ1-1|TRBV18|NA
TGTGCCAGCGCGATCCAGGGGAGGGGCTATAACACTGAAGCTTTCTTT
CASAIQGRGYNTEAFF
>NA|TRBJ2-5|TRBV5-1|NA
TGCGCCAGCAGCTTCCAAGGGGCCGAGACCCAGTACTTC
CASSFQGAETQYF
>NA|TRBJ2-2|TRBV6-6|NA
TGTGCCAGCAGCCTCCCGGGGGTCACGAACACCGGGGAGCTGTTTTTT
CASSLPGVTNTGELFF
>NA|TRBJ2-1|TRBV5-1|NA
TGCGCCAGCAGCTTGGTTGCCGGGAGCTCCTACAATGAGCAGTTCTTC
CASSLVAGSSYNEQFF
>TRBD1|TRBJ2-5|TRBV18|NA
TGTGCCAGCTCATCACAGGGGGCCGGGGAGACCCAGTACTTC
CASSSQGAGETQYF
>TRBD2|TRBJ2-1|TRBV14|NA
TGTGCCAGCAGCCCCCAAACTAGCGGGACCTACAATGAGCAGTTCTTC
CASSPQTSGTYNEQFF
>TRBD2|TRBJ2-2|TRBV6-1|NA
TGTGCCAGCAGTGTCCTAGCGGGGGTCAGGCTCACCGGGGAGCTGTTTTTT
CASSVLAGVRLTGELFF
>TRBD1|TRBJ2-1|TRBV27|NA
TGTGCCAGCAGGGGGGACAGGGGTAACAATGAGCAGTTCTTC
CASRGDRGNNEQFF